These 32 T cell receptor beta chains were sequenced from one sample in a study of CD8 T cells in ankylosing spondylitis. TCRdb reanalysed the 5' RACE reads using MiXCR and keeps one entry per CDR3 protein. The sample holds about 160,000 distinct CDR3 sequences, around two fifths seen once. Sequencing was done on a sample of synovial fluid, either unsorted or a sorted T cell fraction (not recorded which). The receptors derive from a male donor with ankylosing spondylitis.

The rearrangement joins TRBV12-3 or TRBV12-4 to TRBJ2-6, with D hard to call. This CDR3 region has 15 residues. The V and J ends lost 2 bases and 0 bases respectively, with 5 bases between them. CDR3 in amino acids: CASSLILSGANVLTF. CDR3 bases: TGTGCCAGCAGTTTAATCCTCTCTGGGGCCAACGTCCTGACTTTC.

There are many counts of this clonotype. The CDR3 bases are TGTGCCAGCAGTGCCAGACAGGGCTATAGCAATCAGCCCCAGCATTTT. This gives the protein CASSARQGYSNQPQHF. This sequence joins TRBV6-1 and TRBJ1-5; TRBD1 aligns across 7 bases. The V and J ends lost 4 bases and 0 bases, in that order; junction bases with no gene match: 6. The CDR3 is 16 residues long. CDR1 is MNHNS and CDR2 is SASEGT in the germline V gene.

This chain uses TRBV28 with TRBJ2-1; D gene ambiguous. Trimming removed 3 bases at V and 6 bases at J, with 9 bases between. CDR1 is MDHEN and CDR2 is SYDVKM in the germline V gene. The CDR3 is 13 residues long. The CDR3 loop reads CASSLDSRNEQFF. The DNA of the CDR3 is TGTGCCAGCAGTTTGGATAGTCGCAATGAGCAGTTCTTC.

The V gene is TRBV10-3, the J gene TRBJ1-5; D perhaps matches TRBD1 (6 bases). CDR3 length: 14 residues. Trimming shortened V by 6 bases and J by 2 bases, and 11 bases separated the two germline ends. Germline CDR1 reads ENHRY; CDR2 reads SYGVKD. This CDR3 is CAISRGFGNQPQHF. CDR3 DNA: TGTGCCATCAGCAGGGGTTTCGGCAATCAGCCCCAGCATTTT.

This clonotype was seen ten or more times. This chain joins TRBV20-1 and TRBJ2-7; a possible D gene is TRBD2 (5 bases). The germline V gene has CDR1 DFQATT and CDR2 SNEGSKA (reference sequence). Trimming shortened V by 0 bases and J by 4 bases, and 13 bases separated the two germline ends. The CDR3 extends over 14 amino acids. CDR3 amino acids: CSARDGSREYEQYF. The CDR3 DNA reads TGCAGTGCTAGAGATGGATCTCGGGAATACGAGCAGTACTTC.

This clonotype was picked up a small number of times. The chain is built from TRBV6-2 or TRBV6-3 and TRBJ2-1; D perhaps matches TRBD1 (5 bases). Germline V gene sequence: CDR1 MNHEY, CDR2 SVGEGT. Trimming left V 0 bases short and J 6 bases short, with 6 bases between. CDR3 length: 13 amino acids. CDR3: CASSYSTANEQFF. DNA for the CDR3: TGTGCCAGCAGTTACTCGACAGCCAATGAGCAGTTCTTC.

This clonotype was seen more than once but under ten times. The CDR3 DNA follows: TGCAGTGCTATTAGCGGGAGTTTCTACGAGCAGTACTTC. It codes for CSAISGSFYEQYF. This rearrangement joins TRBV20-1 to TRBJ2-7, with 9 positions matching TRBD2. Germline CDR1 reads DFQATT; CDR2 reads SNEGSKA (reference sequence). The junction had 4 bases not matched to a gene; V was cut back by 4 bases and J by 3 bases. This CDR3 has 13 amino acids.

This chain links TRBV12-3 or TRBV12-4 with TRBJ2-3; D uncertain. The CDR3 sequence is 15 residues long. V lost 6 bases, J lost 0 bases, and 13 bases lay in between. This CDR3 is CASSLRLPSTDTQYF. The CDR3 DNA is TGTGCCAGCAGCCTGAGACTGCCTAGCACAGATACGCAGTATTTT.

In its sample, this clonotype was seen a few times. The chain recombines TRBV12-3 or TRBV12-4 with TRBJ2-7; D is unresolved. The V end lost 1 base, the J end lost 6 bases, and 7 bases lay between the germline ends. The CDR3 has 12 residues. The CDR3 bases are TGTGCCAGCAGTTTAGTTGCCTCCGAGCAGTACTTC. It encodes CASSLVASEQYF.

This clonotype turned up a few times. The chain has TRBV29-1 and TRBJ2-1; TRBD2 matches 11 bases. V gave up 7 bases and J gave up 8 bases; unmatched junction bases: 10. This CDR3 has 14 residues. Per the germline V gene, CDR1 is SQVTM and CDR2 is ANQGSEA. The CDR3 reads CSAEETSGKDEQFF. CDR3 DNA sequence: TGCAGCGCCGAGGAGACTAGCGGGAAAGATGAGCAGTTCTTC.

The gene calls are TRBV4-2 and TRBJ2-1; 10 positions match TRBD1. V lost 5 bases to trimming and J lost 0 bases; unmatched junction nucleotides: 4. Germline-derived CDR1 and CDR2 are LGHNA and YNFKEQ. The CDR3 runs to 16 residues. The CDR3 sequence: CASSFRTGGSYNEQFF. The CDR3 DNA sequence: TGTGCCAGCAGCTTCCGGACAGGGGGCTCCTACAATGAGCAGTTCTTC.

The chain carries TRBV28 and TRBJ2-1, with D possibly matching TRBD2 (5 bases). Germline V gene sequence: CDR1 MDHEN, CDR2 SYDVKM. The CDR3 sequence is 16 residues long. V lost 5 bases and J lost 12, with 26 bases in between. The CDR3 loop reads CASSPWGLATLFGQFF. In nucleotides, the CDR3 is TGTGCCAGCAGTCCTTGGGGTTTAGCGACCCTTTTTGGGCAGTTCTTC.

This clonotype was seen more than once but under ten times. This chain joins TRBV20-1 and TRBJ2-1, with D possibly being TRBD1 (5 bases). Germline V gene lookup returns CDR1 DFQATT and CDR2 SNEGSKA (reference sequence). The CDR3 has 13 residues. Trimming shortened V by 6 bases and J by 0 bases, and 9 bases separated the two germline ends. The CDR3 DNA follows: TGCAGTGCGGGCAGGGTCTCCTACAATGAGCAGTTCTTC. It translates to CSAGRVSYNEQFF.

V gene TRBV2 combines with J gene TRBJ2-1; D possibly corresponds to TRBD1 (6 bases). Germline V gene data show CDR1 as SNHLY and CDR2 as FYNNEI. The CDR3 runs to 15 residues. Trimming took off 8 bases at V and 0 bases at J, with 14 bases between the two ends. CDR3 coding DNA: TGTGCCAGCGGGCACCAGGGGTACTCCTACAATGAGCAGTTCTTC. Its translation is CASGHQGYSYNEQFF.

The CDR3 region is CASSQDGASNQPQHF. The DNA of the CDR3 is TGTGCCAGCAGCCAAGATGGGGCCAGCAATCAGCCCCAGCATTTT. V gene TRBV4-2 combines with J gene TRBJ1-5; maybe TRBD1 (5 bases). This CDR3 contains 15 residues. Trimming stripped 0 bases from V and 1 base from J, with 7 bases between. Looked up from germline, CDR1 is LGHNA and CDR2 is YNFKEQ.

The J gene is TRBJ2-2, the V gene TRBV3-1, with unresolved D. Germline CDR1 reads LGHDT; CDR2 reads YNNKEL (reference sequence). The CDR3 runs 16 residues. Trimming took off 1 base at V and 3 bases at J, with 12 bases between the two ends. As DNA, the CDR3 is TGTGCCAGCAGCCAAGTCTGGAGTTTCCACACCGGGGAGCTGTTTTTT. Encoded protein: CASSQVWSFHTGELFF.

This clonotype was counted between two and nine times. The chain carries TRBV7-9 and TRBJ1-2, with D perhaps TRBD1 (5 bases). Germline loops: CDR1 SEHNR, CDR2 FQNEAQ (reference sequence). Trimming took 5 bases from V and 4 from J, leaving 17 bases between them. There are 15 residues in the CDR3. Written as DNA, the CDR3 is TGTGCCAGCAGCACAAACCGGGACCACCTCTATGGCTACACCTTC. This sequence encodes CASSTNRDHLYGYTF.

The CDR3 sequence is CASSIALSNEQFF. In DNA form, the CDR3 reads TGTGCCAGCAGTATAGCCCTCTCCAATGAGCAGTTCTTC. The chain links TRBV6-2 or TRBV6-3 to TRBJ2-1; D gene ambiguous. V was trimmed by 5 bases and J by 6 bases, leaving 11 bases between them. The CDR3 spans 13 residues. The germline gives CDR1 MNHEY, CDR2 SVGEGT.

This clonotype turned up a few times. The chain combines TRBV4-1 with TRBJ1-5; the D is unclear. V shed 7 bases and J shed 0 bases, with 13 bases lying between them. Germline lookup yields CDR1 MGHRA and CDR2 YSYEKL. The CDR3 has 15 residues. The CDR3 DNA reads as TGCGCCAGCAACTTCGAGGCGTATAGCAATCAGCCCCAGCATTTT. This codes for CASNFEAYSNQPQHF.

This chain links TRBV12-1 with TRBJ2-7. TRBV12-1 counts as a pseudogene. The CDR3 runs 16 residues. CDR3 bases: TGTGCCAGCAGCTTTGGGGTCGGGTTGCCAATATACGAGCAGTACTTC. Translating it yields CASSFGVGLPIYEQYF.

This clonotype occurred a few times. The CDR3 is CASSLVGQGVMGEAFF. The DNA for the CDR3 is TGTGCCAGCAGCTTAGTGGGACAGGGAGTTATGGGTGAAGCTTTCTTT. V and J are TRBV7-6 and TRBJ1-1; 9 bases fit TRBD1. The germline V gene encodes CDR1 SGHVS and CDR2 FNYEAQ. The CDR3 length is 16 residues. With 1 base clipped from V and 7 bases from J, the junction kept 10 bases outside the gene matches.

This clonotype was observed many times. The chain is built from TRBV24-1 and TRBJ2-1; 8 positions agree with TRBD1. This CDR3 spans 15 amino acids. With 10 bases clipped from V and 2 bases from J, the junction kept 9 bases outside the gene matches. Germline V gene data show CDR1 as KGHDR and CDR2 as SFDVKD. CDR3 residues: CATSEKQGAYNEQFF. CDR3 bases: TGTGCCACGTCAGAAAAACAGGGGGCCTACAATGAGCAGTTCTTC.

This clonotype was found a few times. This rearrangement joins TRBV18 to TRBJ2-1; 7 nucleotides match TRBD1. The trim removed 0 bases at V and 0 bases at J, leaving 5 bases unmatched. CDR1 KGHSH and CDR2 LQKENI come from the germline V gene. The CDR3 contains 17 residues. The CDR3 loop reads CASSPPSQGSSYNEQFF. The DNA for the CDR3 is TGTGCCAGCTCACCACCCTCACAGGGGAGCTCCTACAATGAGCAGTTCTTC.

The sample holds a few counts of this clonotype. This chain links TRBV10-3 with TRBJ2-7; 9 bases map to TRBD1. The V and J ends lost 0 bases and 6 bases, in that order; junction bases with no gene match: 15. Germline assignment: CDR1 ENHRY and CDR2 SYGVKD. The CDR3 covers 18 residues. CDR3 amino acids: CAISESIFTGQGSVEQYF. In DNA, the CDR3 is TGTGCCATCAGTGAGTCGATATTTACCGGACAGGGGTCGGTCGAGCAGTACTTC.

CDR3 sequence reads: CASSLISGGDFTDTQYF. The CDR3 DNA sequence: TGTGCCAGCAGCTTGATTAGCGGGGGCGACTTCACAGATACGCAGTATTTT. The V and J genes are TRBV11-2 and TRBJ2-3; 9 nucleotides align to TRBD2. V lost 3 bases and J lost 2; bases outside the gene matches: 9. The CDR3 has 17 amino acids. Germline V gene lookup returns CDR1 SGHAT and CDR2 FQNNGV.

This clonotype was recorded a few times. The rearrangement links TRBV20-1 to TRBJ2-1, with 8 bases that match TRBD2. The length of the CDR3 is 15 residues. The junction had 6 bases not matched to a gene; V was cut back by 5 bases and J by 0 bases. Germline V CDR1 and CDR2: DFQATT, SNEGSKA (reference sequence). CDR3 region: CSAPERERSYNEQFF. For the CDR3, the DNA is TGCAGTGCTCCAGAGCGGGAGCGCTCCTACAATGAGCAGTTCTTC.

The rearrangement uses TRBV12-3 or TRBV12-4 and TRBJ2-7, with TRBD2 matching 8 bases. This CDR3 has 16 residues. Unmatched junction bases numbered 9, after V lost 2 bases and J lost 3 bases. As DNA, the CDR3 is TGTGCCAGCAGTTTATATAAGCGGGAGCTCCGCTACGAGCAGTACTTC. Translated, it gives CASSLYKRELRYEQYF.

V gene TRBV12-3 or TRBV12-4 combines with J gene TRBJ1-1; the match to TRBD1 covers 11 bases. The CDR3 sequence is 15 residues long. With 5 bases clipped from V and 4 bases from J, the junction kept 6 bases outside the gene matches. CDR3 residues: CASSPSGTGGTEAFF. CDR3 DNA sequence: TGTGCCAGCAGTCCCTCCGGGACAGGGGGCACTGAAGCTTTCTTT.

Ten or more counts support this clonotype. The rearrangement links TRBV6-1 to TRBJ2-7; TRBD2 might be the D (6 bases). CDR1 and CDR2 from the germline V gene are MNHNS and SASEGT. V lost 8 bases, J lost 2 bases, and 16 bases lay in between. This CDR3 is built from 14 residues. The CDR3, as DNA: TGTGCCAGCGGTCGTAGCGGTTCGGCCTACGAGCAGTACTTC. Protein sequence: CASGRSGSAYEQYF.

The CDR3 coding sequence is TGCAGCGTCGCGGGTCTTTATAGCACAGATACGCAGTATTTT. It translates to CSVAGLYSTDTQYF. The chain uses TRBV29-1 and TRBJ2-3; a weak D match, TRBD2 (5 bases). V was clipped by 6 bases and J by 0 bases, with 13 bases between them. CDR3 length: 14 residues. Germline-derived CDR1 and CDR2 are SQVTM and ANQGSEA.

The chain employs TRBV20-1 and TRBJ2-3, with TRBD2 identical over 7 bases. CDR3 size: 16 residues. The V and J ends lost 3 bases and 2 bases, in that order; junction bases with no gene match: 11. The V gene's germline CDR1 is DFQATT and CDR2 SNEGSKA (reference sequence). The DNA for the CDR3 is TGCAGTGCTAGGGGGGGGGACTCAGGACTCACAGATACGCAGTATTTT. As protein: CSARGGDSGLTDTQYF.

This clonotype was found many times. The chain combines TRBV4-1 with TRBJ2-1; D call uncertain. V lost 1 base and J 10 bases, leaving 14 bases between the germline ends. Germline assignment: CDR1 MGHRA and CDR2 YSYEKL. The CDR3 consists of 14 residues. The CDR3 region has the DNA TGCGCCAGCAGCCAAGTTTGGGGTTTGCCCGAGCAGTTCTTC. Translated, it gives CASSQVWGLPEQFF.